The present T cell receptor beta chain was sequenced within a study of OX40 agonist ivuxolimab in advanced cancers. Study-wide background: Age averaged around 60 years (range about 23 to 80), and more than 80% were male. Study-wide points: Certain nonresponders additionally had low normalized T-cell clonal expansion. Both blood CD4+ and CD8+ T cells showed clonal growth by week 6 at 0.1 to 3.0 mg/kg.

With regard to this clone: Its antigen is still unknown.

The CDR3 totals 14 residues. V was shortened by 1 base and J by 8 bases, with 12 bases between the two germline ends. Germline V gives CDR1 LNHDA, CDR2 SQIVND (reference sequence). The protocol was immunoSEQ multiplex PCR, while the TCRdb copy is restricted to in-frame clones and leaves out a portion. Seen here are approximately 77,000 clones, about 93% observed once, and the top ten hold approximately 0.32%. This clonotype was obtained from an adult with an advanced solid tumor such as melanoma, head and neck, liver or kidney cancer. This chain joins TRBV19 and TRBJ2-1, with D perhaps matching TRBD2 (5 bases). The specimen was CD4+ or CD8+ T cells sorted from blood, collected in a trial of the OX40 agonist ivuxolimab. The CDR3 spells CASSIGRQRDEQFF. CDR3 in DNA: TGTGCCAGTAGTATAGGTCGGCAGAGGGATGAGCAGTTCTTC.